These T cell receptor beta chains were read from a single sample in a study of cytomegalovirus exposure and HLA in healthy donors. Repertoires were generated with immunoSEQ multiplex PCR, while TCRdb's copy carries only in-frame clones and drops some. The table has 120,000 or so clones, over 70% seen once. Sequenced material: PBMCs. The receptors derive from a woman in her fifties or sixties in good health and CMV-seronegative. Each CDR3 is given with its conserved first and last residue. A D gene is named only where the DNA matches it firmly. Size tells how often a clone was seen (once, few, many) or the class of an expanded clone, and some rows leave it out.

D | J | length | V | size | DNA | CDR3
TRBD1 | TRBJ2-7 | 13 | TRBV28 | once | TGTGCCACCAGGGGACAGAATAGCAACGAGCAGTACTTC | CATRGQNSNEQYF
. | TRBJ1-2 | 14 | TRBV28 | . | TGTGCCAGCAGTTTGCGACACGCTAACTATGGCTACACCTTC | CASSLRHANYGYTF
. | TRBJ2-7 | 12 | TRBV28 | . | TGTGCCAGCAGTTCCCTCGGCTACGAGCAGTACTTC | CASSSLGYEQYF
. | TRBJ2-7 | 16 | TRBV6-6 | . | TGTGCCAGCAGTTACGTGAGGGGGAGAAGCTCCTACGAGCAGTACTTC | CASSYVRGRSSYEQYF
. | TRBJ2-2 | 15 | TRBV10-3 | once | TGTGCCATCAGTGAGTCGCAGGGAGGCGACGGGGAGCTGTTTTTT | CAISESQGGDGELFF
. | TRBJ2-7 | 14 | TRBV15 | . | TGTGCCACCAGCGCCCCGCAGGGTGGGGCCGAGCAGTACTTC | CATSAPQGGAEQYF
. | TRBJ1-4 | 16 | TRBV2 | once | TGTGCCAGCAGGCCCAGCGTCCTGACAACTAATGAAAAACTGTTTTTT | CASRPSVLTTNEKLFF
. | TRBJ2-1 | 11 | TRBV9 | . | TGTGCCAGCAGCGTCCTCGATGAGCAGTTCTTC | CASSVLDEQFF
TRBD2 | TRBJ2-7 | 15 | TRBV6-6 | . | TGTGCCAGCAGTTACACTAGCGGGAGGCCCTACGAGCAGTACTTC | CASSYTSGRPYEQYF
TRBD2 | TRBJ2-3 | 14 | TRBV18 | . | TGTGCCAGCTCGCCGGGAGGTTCCACAGATACGCAGTATTTT | CASSPGGSTDTQYF
TRBD1 | TRBJ2-7 | 16 | TRBV7-9 | . | TGTACCAGCAGCCCAGGGTGGGGGACAGTCTCCTACGAGCAGTACTTC | CTSSPGWGTVSYEQYF
. | TRBJ2-4 | 15 | TRBV4-1 | . | TGCGCCACCAAACGATTGTTTGACTTAGGAAACATTCAGTACTTC | CATKRLFDLGNIQYF
. | TRBJ2-3 | 10 | TRBV21-1 | . | TGTGCCAGCACGACAGATACGCAGTATTTT | CASTTDTQYF
TRBD2 | TRBJ2-7 | 10 | TRBV20-1 | . | TGCAGTGCAGGGAGGGACGAGCAGTACTTC | CSAGRDEQYF
TRBD1 | TRBJ2-1 | 13 | TRBV6-4 | . | TGTGCCAGCAGTGACGGGGACAGGGGGCGTCGGTTCTTC | CASSDGDRGRRFF
. | TRBJ2-3 | 15 | TRBV27 | . | TGTGCCAGCAGTCAACATATGTCGAATCCAGATACGCAGTATTTT | CASSQHMSNPDTQYF